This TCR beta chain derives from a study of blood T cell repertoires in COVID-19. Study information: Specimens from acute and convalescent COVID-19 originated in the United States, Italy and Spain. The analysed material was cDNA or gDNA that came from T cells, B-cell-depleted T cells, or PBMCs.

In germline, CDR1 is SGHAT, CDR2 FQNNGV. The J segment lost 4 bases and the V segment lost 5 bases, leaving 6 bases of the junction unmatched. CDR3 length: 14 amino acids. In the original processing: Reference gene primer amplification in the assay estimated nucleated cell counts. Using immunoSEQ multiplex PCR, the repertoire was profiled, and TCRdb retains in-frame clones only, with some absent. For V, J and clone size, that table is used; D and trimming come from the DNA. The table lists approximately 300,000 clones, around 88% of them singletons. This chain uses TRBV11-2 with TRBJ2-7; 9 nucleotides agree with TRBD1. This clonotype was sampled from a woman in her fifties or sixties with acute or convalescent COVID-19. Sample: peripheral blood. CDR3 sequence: CASSRDRGIYEQYF. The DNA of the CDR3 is TGTGCCAGCAGCCGCGACAGGGGGATTTACGAGCAGTACTTC.